A selection of T cell receptor beta chains follows, all from one sample in a study of blood T cell repertoires in COVID-19. Sequencing used immunoSEQ multiplex PCR; TCRdb keeps in-frame clones, though not all of them. The table lists about 250,000 clones, almost 90% of them singletons. Input material: peripheral blood. These receptors all stem from an older man with acute or convalescent COVID-19. Both conserved end residues are part of each CDR3. D genes are given only for firm matches. Clone size appears in some rows only: once, few, many, or a class for an expanded clone.

TRBV10-3	TRBJ2-5	-	-	TGTGCCATCAGTGATCCTAGCGTAAACCAAGAGACCCAGTACTTC	CAISDPSVNQETQYF
TRBV2	TRBJ2-5	-	TRBD1	TGTGCCAGCAGGGACAGGACCTCGTCCCAAGAGACCCAGTACTTC	CASRDRTSSQETQYF
TRBV7-2	TRBJ2-2	-	-	TGTGCCAGCAGCCTAGGCGGGGGCGCTAACACCGGGGAGCTGTTTTTT	CASSLGGGANTGELFF
TRBV14	TRBJ1-6	-	-	TGTGCCAGCAGCCACGTCGATAATTCACCCCTCCACTTT	CASSHVDNSPLHF
TRBV28	TRBJ1-5	-	-	TGTGCCTGGAGCCCCAGGGTAAGAAATCAGCCCCAGCATTTT	CAWSPRVRNQPQHF
TRBV28	TRBJ1-2	-	TRBD1	TGTGCCAGCACCTCTGACAGGGAGGGCTACACCTTC	CASTSDREGYTF
TRBV7-2	TRBJ1-3	-	TRBD1	TGTGCCAGCAGCTTAGGCCCGGGACAGCGAAACACCATATATTTT	CASSLGPGQRNTIYF
TRBV19	TRBJ1-2	few	-	TGTGCCAGTAGTATGGGACACCGGAACTATGGCTACACCTTC	CASSMGHRNYGYTF
TRBV27	TRBJ2-5	-	TRBD1	TGTGCCAGCAGAGGACAGGGGGCAGGGATTATCCAAGAGACCCAGTACTTC	CASRGQGAGIIQETQYF
TRBV7-9	TRBJ2-5	-	-	TGTGCCAGCAGCTTAGCGGGGGCGCGGGCAGAGACCCAGTACTTC	CASSLAGARAETQYF
TRBV7-2	TRBJ2-2	few	TRBD2	TGTGCCAGCAGCCTACTAGCGGGTACGAACACCGGGGAGCTGTTTTTT	CASSLLAGTNTGELFF
TRBV18	TRBJ2-7	-	TRBD1	TGTGCCAGCTCACTGAACACAGGGGGCTACGAGCAGTACTTC	CASSLNTGGYEQYF
TRBV4-1	TRBJ2-3	-	-	TGCGCCAGCAGTTTATCCACAGATACGCAGTATTTT	CASSLSTDTQYF
TRBV18	TRBJ2-5	-	-	TGTGCCAGCTCGCTACAGGGCGTCGGACAAGAGACCCAGTACTTC	CASSLQGVGQETQYF
TRBV19	TRBJ1-2	-	TRBD1	TGTGCCAGTAGTATCAGGGGGCATGGCTACACCTTC	CASSIRGHGYTF